This TCR beta chain was recovered during a study of vaccination and CD4 T cells after COVID-19. The Oncomine TCR Beta short-read assay sequenced DNA from cultured CD4+ T cells. From the PCR reads, TCRdb called clonotypes with MiXCR, one entry per CDR3 protein. The sample contains about 14,000 distinct CDR3 sequences, approximately 57% of which appear only once. Noted treatment: roughly 10-day PBMC culture with coronavirus spike peptide pools or control peptides (ViraFEST assay). CDR3 length equals 14 residues. V dropped 7 bases and J dropped 8; count of bases not matched to a gene: 14. Germline loops: CDR1 SQVTM, CDR2 ANQGSEA. Regarding this clonotype: Its antigen is as yet unknown.

The sample was CD4+ T cells from blood, cultured in vitro. The V and J genes are TRBV29-1 and TRBJ2-1, with 7 bases matching TRBD2. The sequence was collected from a human donor who had recovered from COVID-19. CDR3 sequence reads: CSASTSAQRHEQFF. For the CDR3, the DNA is TGCAGCGCCTCAACTAGCGCCCAAAGGCATGAGCAGTTCTTC.